The entry that follows covers one T cell receptor beta chain sequence. The data are from a study of blood T cell repertoires in COVID-19. Germline CDR1 reads KGHSH; CDR2 reads LQKENI. V lost 6 bases and J 0 bases, leaving 15 bases between the germline ends. The CDR3 consists of 15 residues. Profiling relied on immunoSEQ multiplex PCR, and the TCRdb table lists in-frame clones only, not all of them. In the table there are 200,000 to 250,000 clones, roughly 88% of which are singletons. The sample comprised PBMCs or T cells enriched from blood (not recorded which). This sequence originates from a woman aged 25-40 years who had been exposed to COVID-19. The V gene is TRBV18, the J gene TRBJ2-7; no clear D gene. CDR3 sequence reads: CASSELTWSSYEQYF. CDR3 nucleotide sequence: TGTGCCAGCTCCGAACTTACCTGGAGCTCCTACGAGCAGTACTTC.